This T cell receptor (beta chain) originates from a study of blood T cell repertoires in COVID-19. TCRdb's table, derived via immunoSEQ multiplex PCR, lists solely in-frame clones and lacks some. The top ten hold around 9% of the sample, which has 210,000 or so clones, approximately 81% seen once. The sequencing input was PBMCs or T cells enriched from blood (not recorded which). The origin of this receptor is a woman aged 45-65 years with acute COVID-19.

CDR3 sequence reads: CASSRDGGQNEKLFF. CDR3 bases: TGTGCCAGCAGTCGCGACGGGGGGCAAAATGAAAAACTGTTTTTT. The V gene is TRBV6-5, the J gene TRBJ1-4; weak D call: TRBD1 (6 bases). The CDR3 is 15 amino acids. Trimming cost V 5 bases and J 5 bases, with 15 bases left between them. Germline CDR1 is MNHEY and CDR2 is SVGAGI.